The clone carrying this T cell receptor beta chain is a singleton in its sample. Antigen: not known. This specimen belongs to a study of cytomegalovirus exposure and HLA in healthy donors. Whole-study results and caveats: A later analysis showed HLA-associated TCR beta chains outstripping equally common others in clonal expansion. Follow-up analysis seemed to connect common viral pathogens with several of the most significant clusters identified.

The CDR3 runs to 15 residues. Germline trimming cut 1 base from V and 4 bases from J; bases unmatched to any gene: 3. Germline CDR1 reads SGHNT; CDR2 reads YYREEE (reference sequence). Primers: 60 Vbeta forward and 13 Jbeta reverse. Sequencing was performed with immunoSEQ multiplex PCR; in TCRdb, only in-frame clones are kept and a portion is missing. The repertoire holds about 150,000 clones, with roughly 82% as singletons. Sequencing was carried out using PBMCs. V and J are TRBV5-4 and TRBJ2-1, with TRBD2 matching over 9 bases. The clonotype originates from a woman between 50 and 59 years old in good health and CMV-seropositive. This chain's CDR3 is CASSLPSGGYNEQFF. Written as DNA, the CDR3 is TGTGCCAGCAGCTTGCCCAGCGGGGGGTACAATGAGCAGTTCTTC.